Detailed here is one TCR beta chain. Original methodology: The assay estimated nucleated cells by amplifying reference gene primers. The method was immunoSEQ multiplex PCR; TCRdb's version includes in-frame clones alone and lacks a portion of them. That table is the source of V, J and clone size, and D and trimming were worked out from the DNA. The sample includes under 150,000 clones, 80% of them seen just once. V shed 5 bases and J shed 5 bases, with 12 bases lying between them. This CDR3 comprises 13 residues. This specimen belongs to a study of blood T cell repertoires in COVID-19. About the research overall: The origin of the acute and convalescent COVID-19 samples was the United States, Italy and Spain. Nucleic acid was either cDNA or gDNA, and it came from T cells, B-cell-depleted T cells, or PBMCs.

The chain carries TRBV12-3 or TRBV12-4 and TRBJ2-5; D is possibly TRBD2 (6 bases). The sample was peripheral blood. This receptor was taken from a man aged 60 to 75 with active or convalescent COVID-19. The DNA of the CDR3 is TGTGCCAGCAGTCGACTAGATCGGGAGACCCAGTACTTC. Its translation is CASSRLDRETQYF.